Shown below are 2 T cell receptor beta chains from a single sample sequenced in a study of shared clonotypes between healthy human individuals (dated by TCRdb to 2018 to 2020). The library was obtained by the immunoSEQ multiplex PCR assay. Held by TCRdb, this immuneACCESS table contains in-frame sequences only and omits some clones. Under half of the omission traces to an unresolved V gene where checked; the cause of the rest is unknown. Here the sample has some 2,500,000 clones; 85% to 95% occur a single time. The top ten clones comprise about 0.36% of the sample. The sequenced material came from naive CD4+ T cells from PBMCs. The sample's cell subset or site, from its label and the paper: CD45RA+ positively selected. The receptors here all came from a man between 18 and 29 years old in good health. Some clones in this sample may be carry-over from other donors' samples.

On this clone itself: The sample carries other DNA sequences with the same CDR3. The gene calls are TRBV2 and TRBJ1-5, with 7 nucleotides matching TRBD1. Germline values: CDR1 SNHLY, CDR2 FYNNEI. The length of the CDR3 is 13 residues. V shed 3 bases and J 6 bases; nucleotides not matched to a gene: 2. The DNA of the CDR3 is TGTGCCAGCAGTGAGTCAGGGGGTCAGCCCCAGCATTTT. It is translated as CASSESGGQPQHF.

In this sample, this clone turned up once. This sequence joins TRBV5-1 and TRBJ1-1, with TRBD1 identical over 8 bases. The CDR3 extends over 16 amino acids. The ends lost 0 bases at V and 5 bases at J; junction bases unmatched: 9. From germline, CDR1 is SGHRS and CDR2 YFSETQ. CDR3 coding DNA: TGCGCCAGCAGCTTGGACATGAGGACAGGGAATACTGAAGCTTTCTTT. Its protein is CASSLDMRTGNTEAFF.